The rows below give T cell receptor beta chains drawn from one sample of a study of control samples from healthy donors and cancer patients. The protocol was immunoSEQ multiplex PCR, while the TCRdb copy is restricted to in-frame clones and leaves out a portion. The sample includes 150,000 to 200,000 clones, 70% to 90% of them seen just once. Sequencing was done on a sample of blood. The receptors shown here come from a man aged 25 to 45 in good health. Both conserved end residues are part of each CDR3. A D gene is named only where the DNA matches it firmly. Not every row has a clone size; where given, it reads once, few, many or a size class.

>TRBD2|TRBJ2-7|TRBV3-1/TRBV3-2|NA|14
TGTGCCAGCAGCTCGCTAGCGGGAGTCTACGAGCAGTACTTC
CASSSLAGVYEQYF
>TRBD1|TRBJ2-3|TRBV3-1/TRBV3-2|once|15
TGTGCCAGCAGCCGTCGGACAGGCCGGCAGGATACGCAGTATTTT
CASSRRTGRQDTQYF
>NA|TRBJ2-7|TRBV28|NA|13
TGTGCCAGCAGTTTCGCAGGACTGGGGAAGCAGTACTTC
CASSFAGLGKQYF
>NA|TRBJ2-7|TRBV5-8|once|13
TGTGCCACCTCAGCTTCCCTTTCCTACGAGCAGTACTTC
CATSASLSYEQYF
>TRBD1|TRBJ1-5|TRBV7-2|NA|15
TGTGCCAGCAGCTTCGGCAGGGGGGCCTATCAGCCCCAGCATTTT
CASSFGRGAYQPQHF
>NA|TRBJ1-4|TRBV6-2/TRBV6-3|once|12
TGTGCCAGCAGTTCTAACGATGAAAAACTGTTTTTT
CASSSNDEKLFF
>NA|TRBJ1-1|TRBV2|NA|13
TGTGCCAGCAGTGAGCAGGGAATGACTGAAGCTTTCTTT
CASSEQGMTEAFF
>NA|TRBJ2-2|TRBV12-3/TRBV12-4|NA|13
TGTGCCAGCTTAATGAGGAGCACCGGGGAGCTGTTTTTT
CASLMRSTGELFF
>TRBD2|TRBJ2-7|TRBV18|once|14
TGTGCCAGCTCACCCGGGACTAGCGGGAGCGAGCAGTACTTC
CASSPGTSGSEQYF
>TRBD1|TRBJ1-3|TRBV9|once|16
TGTGCCAGCAGCACAAGAGACAGGGTGACTGGAAACACCATATATTTT
CASSTRDRVTGNTIYF
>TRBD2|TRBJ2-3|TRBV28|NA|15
TGTGCCAGCGGCAGGACTAGCGGGAGTATAGTTACGCAGTATTTT
CASGRTSGSIVTQYF
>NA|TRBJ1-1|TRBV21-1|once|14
TGTGCCAGCAACGACAGGGCCAAGAACACTGAAGCTTTCTTT
CASNDRAKNTEAFF
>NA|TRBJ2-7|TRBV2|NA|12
TGTGCCAGCAAACCCCAAGGCTACGAGCAGTACTTC
CASKPQGYEQYF
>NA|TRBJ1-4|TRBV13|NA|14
TGTGCCAGCAGTCCACAGGGTCGGAACGAAAAACTGTTTTTT
CASSPQGRNEKLFF
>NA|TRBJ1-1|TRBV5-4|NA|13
TGTGCCAGCAGCTTGGACAGAAACACTGAAGCTTTCTTT
CASSLDRNTEAFF
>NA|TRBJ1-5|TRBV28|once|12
TGTGCCAGCAGTTTACAGGGTCAGCCCCAGCATTTT
CASSLQGQPQHF
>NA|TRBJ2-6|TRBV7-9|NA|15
TGTGCCAGCAGCCCGACCGGGCGTGGGGCCAACGTCCTGACTTTC
CASSPTGRGANVLTF
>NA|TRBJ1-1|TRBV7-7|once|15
TGTGCCAGCAGCTTATCGTGGGGGGGGAACACTGAAGCTTTCTTT
CASSLSWGGNTEAFF
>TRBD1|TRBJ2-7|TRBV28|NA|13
TGTGCCAGCAGGGGGACAGGGACCCGCGAGCAGTACTTC
CASRGTGTREQYF
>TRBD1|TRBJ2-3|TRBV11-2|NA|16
TGTGCCAGCAGGGCTCGGGACAGGGGGCCGACAGATACGCAGTATTTT
CASRARDRGPTDTQYF
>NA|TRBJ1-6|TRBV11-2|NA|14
TGTGCCAGCAGCTTAGTTGTGAGCGGGTCACCCCTCCACTTT
CASSLVVSGSPLHF
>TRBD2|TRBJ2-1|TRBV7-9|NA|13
TGTGCCAGCAGCGGTAGCGGGAGGTATGAGCAGTTCTTC
CASSGSGRYEQFF
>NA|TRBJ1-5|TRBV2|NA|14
TGTGCCAGCAGTGAAGACGGCTATAATCAGCCCCAGCATTTT
CASSEDGYNQPQHF
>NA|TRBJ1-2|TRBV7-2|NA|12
TGTGCCAGCAGCTTGGACGGGTATGGCTACACCTTC
CASSLDGYGYTF
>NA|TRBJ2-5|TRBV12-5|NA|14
TGTGCTAGTGGTTTAGGGCCCGCAGGGGAGACCCAGTACTTC
CASGLGPAGETQYF
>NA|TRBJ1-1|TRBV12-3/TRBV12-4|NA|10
TGTGCCAGCAGTTCGAATGAAGCTTTCTTT
CASSSNEAFF
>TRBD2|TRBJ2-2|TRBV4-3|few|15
TGCGCCAGCAGCCGCCTAGCGGGAGTATCCGGGGAGCTGTTTTTT
CASSRLAGVSGELFF
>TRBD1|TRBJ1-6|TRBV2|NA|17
TGTGCCAGCAGTGAATCCCGACAGGGCAGGGCGAATTCACCCCTCCACTTT
CASSESRQGRANSPLHF
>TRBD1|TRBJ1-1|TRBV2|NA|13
TGTGCCAGCACCCAGGACAGGCAGGGGGAAGCTTTCTTT
CASTQDRQGEAFF
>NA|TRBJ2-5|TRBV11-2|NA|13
TGTGCCAGCAGCTTACAGCGCCAAGAGACCCAGTACTTC
CASSLQRQETQYF
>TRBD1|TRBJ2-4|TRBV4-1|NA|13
TGCGCCAGCAGCCTCGGGACAGAAAACATTCAGTACTTC
CASSLGTENIQYF
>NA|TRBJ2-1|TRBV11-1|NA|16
TGTGCCAGCAGTTACGACCGGGACCCCTCTGGCCATGAGCAGTTCTTC
CASSYDRDPSGHEQFF
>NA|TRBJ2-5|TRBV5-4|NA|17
TGTGCCAGCAGCTCGGGCCTCGGGACCTCGAAAAGAGAGACCCAGTACTTC
CASSSGLGTSKRETQYF
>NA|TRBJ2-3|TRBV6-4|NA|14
TGTGCCAGCAGTGCGGCGGGGAGCACAGATACGCAGTATTTT
CASSAAGSTDTQYF
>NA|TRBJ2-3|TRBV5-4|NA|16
TGTGCCAGCAGCTTGGCCCCCGGGAGTGCCACAGATACGCAGTATTTT
CASSLAPGSATDTQYF
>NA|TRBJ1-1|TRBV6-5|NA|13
TGTGCCAGCAGTCACAACGGGGGCCCTGAAGCTTTCTTT
CASSHNGGPEAFF
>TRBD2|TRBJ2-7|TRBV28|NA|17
TGTGCCAGCAGTTTACCCCAACTAGCGGGAGGGCCATACGAGCAGTACTTC
CASSLPQLAGGPYEQYF
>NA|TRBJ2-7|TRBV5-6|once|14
TGTGCCAGCAGCTTTACAGGTAAATTCTACGAGCAGTACTTC
CASSFTGKFYEQYF
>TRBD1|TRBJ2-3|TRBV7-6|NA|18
TGTGCCAGCAGCGCGGCCGGGACAGGGGGCATATTTGTGGATACGCAGTATTTT
CASSAAGTGGIFVDTQYF
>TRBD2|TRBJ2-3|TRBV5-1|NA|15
TGCGCCAGCAGCTTGTCTAGCGGGACCAGAGATACGCAGTATTTT
CASSLSSGTRDTQYF
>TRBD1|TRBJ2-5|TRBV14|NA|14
TGTGCCAGCAGCCCAGGGACAGGCCAAGAGACCCAGTACTTC
CASSPGTGQETQYF
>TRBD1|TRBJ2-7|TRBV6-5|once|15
TGTGCCAGCAGTTACCTTCCCCAGGGGGCAGGAGAGCAGTACTTC
CASSYLPQGAGEQYF
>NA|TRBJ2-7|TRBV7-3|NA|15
TGTGCCAGCAGCCCTGGGGGGGGCTCCACCTACGAGCAGTACTTC
CASSPGGGSTYEQYF
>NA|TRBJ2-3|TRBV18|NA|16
TGTGCCAGCTCACCACCGAATAGGGAGCAGCGAGATACGCAGTATTTT
CASSPPNREQRDTQYF
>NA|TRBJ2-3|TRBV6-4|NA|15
TGTGCCAGCAGTGAAGCCTTCCGACCCTCGGATACGCAGTATTTT
CASSEAFRPSDTQYF
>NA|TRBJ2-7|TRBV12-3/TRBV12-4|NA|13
TGTGCCAGCAGTTTTGGCACCCTCGACGAGCAGTACTTC
CASSFGTLDEQYF
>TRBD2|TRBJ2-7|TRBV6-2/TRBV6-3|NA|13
TGTGCCAGCAGTTTAGCGGGATTCTACGAGCAGTACTTC
CASSLAGFYEQYF
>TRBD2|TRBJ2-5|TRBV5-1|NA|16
TGCGCCAGCAGCTTAACGGGCGGGGGGCTCCAAGAGACCCAGTACTTC
CASSLTGGGLQETQYF
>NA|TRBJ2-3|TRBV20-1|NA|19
TGCAGTGCTAGTATTTTCGGGCTTCACACTTCCAAAAACACAGATACGCAGTATTTT
CSASIFGLHTSKNTDTQYF
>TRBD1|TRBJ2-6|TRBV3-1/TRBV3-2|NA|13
TGTGCCTCCGGACAGGGGGGGGCCAACGTCCTGACTTTC
CASGQGGANVLTF
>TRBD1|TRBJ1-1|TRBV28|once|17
TGTGCCAGCAGTTTGATTCTATCAGGGGGCCAAAACACTGAAGCTTTCTTT
CASSLILSGGQNTEAFF
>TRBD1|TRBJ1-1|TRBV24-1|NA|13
TGTGCCACCACGGACAGGATGAACACTGAAGCTTTCTTT
CATTDRMNTEAFF